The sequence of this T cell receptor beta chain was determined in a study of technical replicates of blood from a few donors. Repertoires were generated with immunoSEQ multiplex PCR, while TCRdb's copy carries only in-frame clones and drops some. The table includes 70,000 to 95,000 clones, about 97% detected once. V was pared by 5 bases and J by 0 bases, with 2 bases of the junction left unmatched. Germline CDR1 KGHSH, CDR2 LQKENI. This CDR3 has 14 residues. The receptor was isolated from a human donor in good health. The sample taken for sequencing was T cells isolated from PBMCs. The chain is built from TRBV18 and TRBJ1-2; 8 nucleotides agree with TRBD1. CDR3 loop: CASSEQGANYGYTF. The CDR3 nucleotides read TGTGCCAGCTCAGAACAGGGGGCTAACTATGGCTACACCTTC.